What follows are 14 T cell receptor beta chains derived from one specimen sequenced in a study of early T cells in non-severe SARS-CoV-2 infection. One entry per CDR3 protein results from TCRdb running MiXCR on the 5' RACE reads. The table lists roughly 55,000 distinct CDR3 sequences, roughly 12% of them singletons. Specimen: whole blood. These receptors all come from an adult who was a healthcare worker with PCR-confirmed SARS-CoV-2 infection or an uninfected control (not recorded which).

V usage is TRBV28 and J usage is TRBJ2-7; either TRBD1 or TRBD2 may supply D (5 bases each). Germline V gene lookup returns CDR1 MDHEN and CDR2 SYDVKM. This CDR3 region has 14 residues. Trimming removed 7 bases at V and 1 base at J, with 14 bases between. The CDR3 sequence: CASMGVMSSYEQYF. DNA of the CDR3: TGTGCCAGCATGGGGGTCATGTCATCCTACGAGCAGTACTTC.

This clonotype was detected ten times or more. CDR3 bases: TGCGCCAGCAGTAACCAGGGTCAGGGGAATTCACCCCTCCACTTT. Translated, it gives CASSNQGQGNSPLHF. The V gene is TRBV10-2, the J gene TRBJ1-6; weak D call: TRBD1 (6 bases). In germline, CDR1 is WSHSY, CDR2 SAAADI. V was cut by 5 bases and J by 7 bases, with 15 bases left in between. This CDR3 has 15 residues.

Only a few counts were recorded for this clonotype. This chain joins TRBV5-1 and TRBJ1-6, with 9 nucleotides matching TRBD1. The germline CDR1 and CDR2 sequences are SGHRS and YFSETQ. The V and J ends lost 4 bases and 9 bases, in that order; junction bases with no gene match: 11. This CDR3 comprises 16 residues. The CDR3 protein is CASSVETGGLSSPLHF. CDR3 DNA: TGCGCCAGCAGCGTGGAGACAGGGGGGTTGTCTTCACCCCTCCACTTT.

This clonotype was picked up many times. This chain's CDR3 is CASSRAYGFQETQYF. The CDR3 DNA follows: TGTGCCAGTAGTAGGGCATACGGGTTCCAAGAGACCCAGTACTTC. This chain joins TRBV19 and TRBJ2-5; D gene ambiguous. With 4 bases removed from V and 1 base from J, the gap between germline ends came to 13 bases. CDR1 is LNHDA, CDR2 SQIVND, per germline (reference sequence). This CDR3 has 15 residues.

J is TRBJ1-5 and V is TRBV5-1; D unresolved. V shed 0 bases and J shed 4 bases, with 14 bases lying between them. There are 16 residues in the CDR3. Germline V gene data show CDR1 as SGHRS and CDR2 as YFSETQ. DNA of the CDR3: TGCGCCAGCAGCTTGGGCGCCGGCATCTCGAATCAGCCCCAGCATTTT. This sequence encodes CASSLGAGISNQPQHF.

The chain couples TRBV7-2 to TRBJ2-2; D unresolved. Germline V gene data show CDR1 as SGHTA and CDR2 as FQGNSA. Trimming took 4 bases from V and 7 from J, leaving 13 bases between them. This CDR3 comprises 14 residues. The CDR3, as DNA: TGTGCCAGCAGCTCACAGCCCCAGGTCGGGGAGCTGTTTTTT. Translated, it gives CASSSQPQVGELFF.

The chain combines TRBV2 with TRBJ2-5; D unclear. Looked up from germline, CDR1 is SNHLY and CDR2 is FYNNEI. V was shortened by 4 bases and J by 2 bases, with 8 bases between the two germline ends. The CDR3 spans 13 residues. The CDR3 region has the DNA TGTGCCAGCAGTGTGAACAGACAAGAGACCCAGTACTTC. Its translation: CASSVNRQETQYF.

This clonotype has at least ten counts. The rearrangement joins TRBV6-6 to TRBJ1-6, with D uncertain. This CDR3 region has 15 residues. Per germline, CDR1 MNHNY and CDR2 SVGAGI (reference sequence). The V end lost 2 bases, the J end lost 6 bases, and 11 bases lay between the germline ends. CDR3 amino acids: CASSYLGPLNSPLHF. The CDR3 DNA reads TGTGCCAGCAGTTACCTCGGACCGCTTAATTCACCCCTCCACTTT.

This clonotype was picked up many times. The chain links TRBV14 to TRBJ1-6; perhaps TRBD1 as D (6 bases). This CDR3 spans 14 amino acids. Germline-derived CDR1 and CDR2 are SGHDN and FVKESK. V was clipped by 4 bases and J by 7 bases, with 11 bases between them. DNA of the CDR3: TGTGCCAGCAGCCTCGTAGGGGGGAATTCACCCCTCCACTTT. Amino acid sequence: CASSLVGGNSPLHF. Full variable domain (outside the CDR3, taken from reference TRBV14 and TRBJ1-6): EAGVTQFPSHSVIEKGQTVTLRCDPISGHDNLYWYRRVMGKEIKFLLHFVKESKQDESGMPNNRFLAERTGGTYSTLKVQPAELEDSGVYFCASSLVGGNSPLHFGNGTRLTVT.

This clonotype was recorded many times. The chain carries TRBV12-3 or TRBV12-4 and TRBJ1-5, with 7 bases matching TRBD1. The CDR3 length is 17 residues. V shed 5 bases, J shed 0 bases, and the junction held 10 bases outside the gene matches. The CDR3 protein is CASSTTKGAFSNQPQHF. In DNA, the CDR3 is TGTGCCAGCAGTACCACGAAGGGGGCCTTTAGCAATCAGCCCCAGCATTTT.

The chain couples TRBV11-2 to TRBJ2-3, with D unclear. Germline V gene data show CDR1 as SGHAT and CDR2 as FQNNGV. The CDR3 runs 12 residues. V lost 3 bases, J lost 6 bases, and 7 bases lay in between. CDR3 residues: CASSFSSDTQYF. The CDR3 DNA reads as TGTGCCAGCAGCTTCAGTTCCGATACGCAGTATTTT.

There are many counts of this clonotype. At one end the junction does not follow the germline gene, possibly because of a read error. Written as DNA, the CDR3 is TGTGCCAGCGGCTTAGAAGCAGATACGCAGTATTTT. This translates into CASGLEADTQYF. This chain links TRBV7-9 with TRBJ2-3; D remains unclear. The CDR3 covers 12 residues. From germline, CDR1 is SEHNR and CDR2 FQNEAQ (reference sequence). The full variable domain, with the rest looked up from reference TRBV7-9 and TRBJ2-3, is DTGVSQNPRHKITKRGQNVTFRCDPISEHNRLYWYRQTLGQGPEFLTYFQNEAQLEKSRLLSDRFSAERPKGSFSTLEIQRTEQGDSAMYLCASGLEADTQYFGPGTRLTVL.

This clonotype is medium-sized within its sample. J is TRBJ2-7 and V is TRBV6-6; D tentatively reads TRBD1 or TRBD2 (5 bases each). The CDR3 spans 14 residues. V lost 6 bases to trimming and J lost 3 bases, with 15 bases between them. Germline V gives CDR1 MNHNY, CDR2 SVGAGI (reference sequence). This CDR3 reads CASSPGPDRYEQYF. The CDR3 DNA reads TGTGCCAGCAGCCCGGGGCCGGATCGCTACGAGCAGTACTTC.

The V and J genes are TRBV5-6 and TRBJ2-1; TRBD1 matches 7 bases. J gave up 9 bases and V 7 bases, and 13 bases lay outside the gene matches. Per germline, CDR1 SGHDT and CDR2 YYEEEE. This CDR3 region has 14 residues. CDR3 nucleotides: TGTGCCAGCCACACAGGGGATAGTGTCGGTGAGCAGTTCTTC. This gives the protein CASHTGDSVGEQFF.